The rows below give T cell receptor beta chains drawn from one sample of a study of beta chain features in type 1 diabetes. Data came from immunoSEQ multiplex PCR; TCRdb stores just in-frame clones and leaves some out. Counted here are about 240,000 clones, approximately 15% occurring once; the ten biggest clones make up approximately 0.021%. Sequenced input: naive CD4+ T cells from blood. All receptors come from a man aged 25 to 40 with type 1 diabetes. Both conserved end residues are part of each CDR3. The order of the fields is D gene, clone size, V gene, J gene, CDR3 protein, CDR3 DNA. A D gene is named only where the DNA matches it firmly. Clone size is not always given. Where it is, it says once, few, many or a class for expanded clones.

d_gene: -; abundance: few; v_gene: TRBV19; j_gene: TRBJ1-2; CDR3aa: CASSNRGSGYTF; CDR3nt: TGTGCCAGTAGTAATAGGGGCAGTGGCTACACCTTC
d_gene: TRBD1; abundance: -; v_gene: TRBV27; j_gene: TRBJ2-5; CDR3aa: CASRRQGIMETQYF; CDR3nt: TGTGCCAGCAGGCGACAGGGAATTATGGAGACCCAGTACTTC
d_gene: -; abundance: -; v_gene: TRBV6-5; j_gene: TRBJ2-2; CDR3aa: CASSLRDTGELFF; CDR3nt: TGTGCCAGCAGCTTGAGGGACACCGGGGAGCTGTTTTTT
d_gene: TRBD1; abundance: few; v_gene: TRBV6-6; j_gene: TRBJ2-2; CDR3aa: CASSYSGQPTGELFF; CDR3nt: TGTGCCAGCAGTTATTCGGGACAGCCCACCGGGGAGCTGTTTTTT
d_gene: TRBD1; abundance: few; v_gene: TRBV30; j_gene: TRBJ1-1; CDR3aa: CAWRVTGANTEAFF; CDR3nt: TGTGCCTGGAGGGTGACAGGGGCGAACACTGAAGCTTTCTTT
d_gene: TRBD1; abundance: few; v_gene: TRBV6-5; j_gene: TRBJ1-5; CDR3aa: CASSGGRYQPQHF; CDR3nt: TGTGCCAGCTCAGGGGGTCGATATCAGCCCCAGCATTTT
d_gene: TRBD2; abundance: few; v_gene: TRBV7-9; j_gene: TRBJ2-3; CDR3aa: CASSPSGGTDTQYF; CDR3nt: TGTGCCAGCAGCCCGAGCGGGGGAACAGATACGCAGTATTTT
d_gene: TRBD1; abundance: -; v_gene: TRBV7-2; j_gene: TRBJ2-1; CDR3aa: CASSLAGQGYSEQFF; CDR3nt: TGTGCCAGCAGCTTAGCGGGACAGGGGTATAGCGAGCAGTTCTTC
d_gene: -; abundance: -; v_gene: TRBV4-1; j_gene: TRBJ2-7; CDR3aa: CASSRADSAQVYEQYF; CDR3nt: TGCGCCAGCAGCCGAGCTGACAGCGCACAGGTCTACGAGCAGTACTTC
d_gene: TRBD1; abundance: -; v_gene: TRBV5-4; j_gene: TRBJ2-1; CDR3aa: CASSPGTEVGQFF; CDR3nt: TGTGCCAGCAGCCCCGGGACAGAGGTTGGGCAGTTCTTC
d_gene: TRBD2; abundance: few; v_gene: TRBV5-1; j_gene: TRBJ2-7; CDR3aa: CASSLRLAGESYEQYF; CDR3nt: TGCGCCAGCAGCCTTAGACTAGCGGGAGAATCCTACGAGCAGTACTTC
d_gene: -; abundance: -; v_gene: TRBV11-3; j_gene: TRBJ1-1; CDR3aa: CASSLQGNTEAFF; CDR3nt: TGTGCCAGCAGCTTACAGGGGAACACTGAAGCTTTCTTT
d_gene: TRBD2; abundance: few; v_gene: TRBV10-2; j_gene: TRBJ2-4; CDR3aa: CASNREGRAKNIQYF; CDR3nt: TGCGCCAGCAATCGGGAGGGGAGAGCCAAAAACATTCAGTACTTC